Each of the 5 T cell receptor beta chains below was sequenced from the same sample in a study of cytomegalovirus exposure and HLA in healthy donors. PCR involved 60 Vbeta and 13 Jbeta primers. The assay was immunoSEQ multiplex PCR, and TCRdb's table has in-frame clones only and misses some. Here the sample spans 140,000 to 150,000 clones, 80% being singletons. Sequenced: PBMCs. The receptors derive from a man between 40 and 49 years old in good health and CMV-seronegative.

This chain joins TRBV7-2 and TRBJ1-1; 9 bases line up with TRBD1. V gave up 8 bases and J gave up 5 bases; unmatched junction bases: 6. The CDR3 totals 13 residues. From germline, CDR1 is SGHTA and CDR2 FQGNSA. Here the CDR3 DNA reads TGTGCCAGCTCACAGGGGGCCGGGACTGAAGCTTTCTTT. It translates to CASSQGAGTEAFF.

The rearrangement joins TRBV29-1 to TRBJ2-3, with 7 bases matching TRBD2. This CDR3 contains 15 residues. The germline gives CDR1 SQVTM, CDR2 ANQGSEA. V shed 6 bases, J shed 0 bases, and the junction held 9 bases outside the gene matches. The DNA for the CDR3 is TGCAGCGTCACGATGGCGGGGGACAGCACAGATACGCAGTATTTT. Amino acids: CSVTMAGDSTDTQYF.

The gene calls are TRBV6-1 and TRBJ1-6; 8 nucleotides line up with TRBD1. Looked up from germline, CDR1 is MNHNS and CDR2 is SASEGT. This CDR3 contains 19 residues. V shed 0 bases, J shed 4 bases, and the junction held 11 bases outside the gene matches. CDR3 nucleotide sequence: TGTGCCAGCAGTGAAGCGACCGGGACAGGCCAACGATATAATTCACCCCTCCACTTT. Residues: CASSEATGTGQRYNSPLHF.

The chain couples TRBV30 to TRBJ2-7; D might be TRBD1 (5 bases). CDR3 length: 13 residues. Trimming stripped 5 bases from V and 7 bases from J, with 18 bases between. Germline V gives CDR1 GTSNPN, CDR2 SVGIG (reference sequence). The CDR3 coding sequence is TGTGCCTGGGCTACAGGACGCTCAGGGGAGCAGTACTTC. This codes for CAWATGRSGEQYF.

This sequence joins TRBV5-1 and TRBJ2-4, with TRBD2 matching over 11 bases. Germline V gene sequence: CDR1 SGHRS, CDR2 YFSETQ. CDR3 length: 17 amino acids. V lost 0 bases and J lost 0; bases outside the gene matches: 2. CDR3 in amino acids: CASSLALAGAAKNIQYF. DNA of the CDR3: TGCGCCAGCAGCTTGGCACTAGCGGGAGCAGCCAAAAACATTCAGTACTTC.